This TCR beta chain was captured in a study of CD8 T cells in ankylosing spondylitis. Notes on the study in general: Clones linked to disease, bearing a CD8+ phenotype, were relatively rare in peripheral blood.

Preparation of TCR beta libraries was done by quantitative 5'-RACE with molecular barcodes. TCRdb re-derived calls from the 5' RACE reads in MiXCR, one entry per CDR3 protein. The table records about 300,000 distinct CDR3 sequences, roughly 11% of them present only once. The CDR3 loop spans 17 amino acids. Trimming took 6 bases from V and 2 from J; bases not matched to a gene: 8. Germline CDR1 SNHLY, CDR2 FYNNEI. Concerning this clonotype itself: Its antigen is as yet unknown.

J is TRBJ2-3 and V is TRBV2, with 13 positions matching TRBD2. This TCR came from a female donor with ankylosing spondylitis or in good health (not recorded which). Source material: blood, either unsorted or a sorted T cell fraction (not recorded which). CDR3 in amino acids: CASRQGLAGINTDTQYF. The CDR3 DNA is TGTGCCAGCAGACAGGGACTAGCGGGGATCAACACAGATACGCAGTATTTT.